The 6 T cell receptor beta chains below come from one sample, sequenced in a study of T cells in Graves' hyperthyroidism and ophthalmopathy. TCR beta CDR3 regions were amplified from RNA transcripts. The HTBI set primed first-round TCR CDR3 RT-PCR. One entry per CDR3 protein results from TCRdb running MiXCR on the multiplex PCR reads. The table records some 180,000 distinct CDR3 sequences, approximately 15% of them present only once. The sample taken for sequencing was blood. These receptors were collected from a woman aged 45-65 years with Graves' hyperthyroidism.

This clonotype has at least ten counts. This chain links TRBV9 with TRBJ2-1; the match to TRBD1 covers 7 bases. This CDR3 is built from 14 residues. V trimming: 2 bases; J trimming: 5 bases; junction bases outside the gene matches: 4. Germline loops: CDR1 SGDLS, CDR2 YYNGEE. The CDR3 reads CASSVRGTDNEQFF. CDR3 bases: TGTGCCAGCAGCGTGAGAGGGACAGACAATGAGCAGTTCTTC. The full variable domain, rest sourced from reference TRBV9 and TRBJ2-1, is DSGVTQTPKHLITATGQRVTLRCSPRSGDLSVYWYQQSLDQGLQFLIQYYNGEERAKGNILERFSAQQFPDLHSELNLSSLELGDSALYFCASSVRGTDNEQFFGPGTRLTVL.

This clonotype was recorded many times. The chain carries TRBV7-2 and TRBJ1-1; 9 bases map to TRBD1. The germline V gene has CDR1 SGHTA and CDR2 FQGNSA. Trimming cost V 1 base and J 4 bases; bases outside gene matches: 4. This CDR3 has 15 amino acids. In nucleotides, the CDR3 is TGTGCCAGCAGCTTAGACGGGACAGGGATCACTGAAGCTTTCTTT. Residues: CASSLDGTGITEAFF.

This clonotype was counted ten times or more. The chain employs TRBV19 and TRBJ1-1; D remains unclear. Germline assignment: CDR1 LNHDA and CDR2 SQIVND (reference sequence). Trimming took off 7 bases at V and 5 bases at J, with 20 bases between the two ends. The CDR3 extends over 15 amino acids. CDR3 coding DNA: TGTGCCAGTAATCGGATTGGTGGCAGGAAAACTGAAGCTTTCTTT. Translated: CASNRIGGRKTEAFF.

This clonotype has more than one count but fewer than ten. A much larger clonotype is one base distant, so this may be a read error. The chain uses TRBV9 and TRBJ2-7, with D possibly being TRBD2 (7 bases). Trimming pared 7 bases from V and 0 bases from J, leaving 11 bases between. The CDR3 is 13 amino acids. Germline V lookup: CDR1 SGDLS, CDR2 YYNGEE. The CDR3 bases are TGTGCCAGCGGGGGGGGCTCCTCCTACGAGCAGTACTTC. It translates to CASGGGSSYEQYF.

This clonotype has at least ten counts. The rearrangement links TRBV7-3 to TRBJ2-5; D may be TRBD1 (6 bases). This CDR3 comprises 13 residues. Trimming shortened V by 4 bases and J by 4 bases, and 10 bases separated the two germline ends. The germline CDR1 and CDR2 sequences are SGHTA and FQGTGA. The CDR3 sequence is CASSSFRGETQYF. The CDR3 DNA follows: TGTGCCAGCAGCTCATTCAGGGGAGAGACCCAGTACTTC.

The genes are TRBV6-5 and TRBJ2-7; 7 nucleotides agree with TRBD1. V dropped 0 bases and J dropped 4; count of bases not matched to a gene: 18. CDR1 MNHEY and CDR2 SVGAGI come from the germline V gene. This CDR3 comprises 19 residues. The CDR3 bases are TGTGCCAGCAGTTACTCGATAGGTCGAGGGGGCCAAGGGTTTTACGAGCAGTACTTC. Its protein product is CASSYSIGRGGQGFYEQYF.